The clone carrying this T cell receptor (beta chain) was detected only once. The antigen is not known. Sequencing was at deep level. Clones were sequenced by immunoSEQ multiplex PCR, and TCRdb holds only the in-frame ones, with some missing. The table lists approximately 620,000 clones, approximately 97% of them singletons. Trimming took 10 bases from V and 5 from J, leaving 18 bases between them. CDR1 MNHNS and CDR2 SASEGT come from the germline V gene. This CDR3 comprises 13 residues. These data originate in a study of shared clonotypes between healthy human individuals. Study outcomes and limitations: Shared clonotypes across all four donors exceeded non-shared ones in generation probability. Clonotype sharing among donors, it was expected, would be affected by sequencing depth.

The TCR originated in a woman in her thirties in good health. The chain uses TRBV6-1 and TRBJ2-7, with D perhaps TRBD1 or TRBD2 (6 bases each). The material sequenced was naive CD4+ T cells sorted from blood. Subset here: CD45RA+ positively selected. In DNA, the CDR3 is TGTGCCATCATCACCCTGGGGGGCAACGAGCAGTACTTC. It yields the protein CAIITLGGNEQYF.